Listed here are 19 T cell receptor beta chains from one sample, sequenced in a study of shared clonotypes between healthy human individuals. Method: immunoSEQ multiplex PCR; TCRdb's copy keeps in-frame clones and lacks some. The table shows more than 450,000 clones, with 79% occurring only once. The material sequenced was PBMCs. The receptors stem from a woman aged 40 to 49 in good health. Some clones in this sample may be carry-over from other donors' samples.

The chain recombines TRBV7-3 with TRBJ2-7; 7 bases are shared with TRBD1. The length of the CDR3 is 19 residues. Germline-derived CDR1 and CDR2 are SGHTA and FQGTGA. Germline trimming cut 0 bases from V and 4 bases from J; bases unmatched to any gene: 18. The CDR3 region has the DNA TGTGCCAGCAGCTTAACTGGTTCATTACGGCAGGGGGTTCCATACGAGCAGTACTTC. Translated: CASSLTGSLRQGVPYEQYF.

The chain has TRBV5-1 and TRBJ2-1, with a tentative D call TRBD2 (5 bases). V lost 0 bases to trimming and J lost 4 bases, with 11 bases between them. The CDR3 is 15 residues long. Germline lookup yields CDR1 SGHRS and CDR2 YFSETQ. In DNA form, the CDR3 reads TGCGCCAGCAGCTTGGGCGTTCGGGAATACAATGAGCAGTTCTTC. It specifies CASSLGVREYNEQFF.

This clone was counted only a few times. The chain has TRBV6-1 and TRBJ2-1; 13 bases align to TRBD2. Germline V gene lookup returns CDR1 MNHNS and CDR2 SASEGT. This CDR3 has 15 residues. V shed 1 base, J shed 6 bases, and the junction held 0 bases outside the gene matches. The DNA of the CDR3 is TGTGCCAGCAGTGAAGGACTAGCGGGAGGCAATGAGCAGTTCTTC. This gives the protein CASSEGLAGGNEQFF.

This chain uses TRBV28 with TRBJ1-1; tentatively, D is TRBD1 (6 bases). The CDR3 sequence is 13 residues long. The germline V and J ends were trimmed by 5 bases and 7 bases, with 14 bases remaining between them. From germline, CDR1 is MDHEN and CDR2 SYDVKM. The chain's CDR3 is CASSNTGYFEAFF. CDR3 sequence (DNA): TGTGCCAGCAGTAATACAGGGTACTTTGAAGCTTTCTTT.

This clone appeared a few times. V is TRBV21-1 and J is TRBJ2-7; the table names TRBD1, a call not compared with the DNA. TRBV21-1 is flagged as a pseudogene. The CDR3 contains 15 residues. The CDR3 DNA follows: TGTGCCAGCAGCAAACCAGGGGACAGGGGGCGCGAGCAGTACTTC. Protein product: CASSKPGDRGREQYF.

This clone was picked up a small number of times. The chain combines TRBV6-1 with TRBJ2-1, with unresolved D. V was shortened by 4 bases and J by 5 bases, with 9 bases between the two germline ends. CDR1 MNHNS and CDR2 SASEGT come from the germline V gene. This CDR3 spans 13 amino acids. CDR3 sequence: CASSAEHHNEQFF. The CDR3 DNA reads as TGTGCCAGCAGTGCAGAGCACCACAATGAGCAGTTCTTC.

A single count supports this clone. V and J are TRBV6-1 and TRBJ2-5, with 8 bases identical to TRBD2. The trim removed 10 bases at V and 5 bases at J, leaving 3 bases unmatched. CDR1 is MNHNS and CDR2 is SASEGT in the germline V gene. The CDR3 covers 11 residues. The CDR3 spells CATRGGETQYF. DNA of the CDR3: TGTGCCACCCGGGGGGGGGAGACCCAGTACTTC.

The V and J genes are TRBV27 and TRBJ1-1, with D perhaps matching TRBD1 (5 bases). The germline V gene has CDR1 MNHEY and CDR2 SMNVEV (reference sequence). This CDR3 is 16 amino acids long. The V gene lost 5 bases and the J gene lost 4 bases, with 20 bases spanning the gap. CDR3 in amino acids: CASSPPWRGSGTEAFF. The CDR3 nucleotides read TGTGCCAGCAGTCCCCCCTGGCGGGGGTCGGGCACTGAAGCTTTCTTT.

The CDR3 nucleotides read TGTGCCAGCAGAGATCGACAGGGCGGTCAGCCCCAGCATTTT. Residues: CASRDRQGGQPQHF. The chain employs TRBV28 and TRBJ1-5, with TRBD1 matching 7 bases. This CDR3 has 14 residues. Trimming cost V 6 bases and J 6 bases; bases outside gene matches: 8. Germline V lookup: CDR1 MDHEN, CDR2 SYDVKM.

The gene calls are TRBV5-6 and TRBJ2-7; the D gene is possibly TRBD1 (5 bases). The CDR3 totals 15 residues. The V end was cut by 0 bases, the J end by 3 bases, with 13 bases between. Germline V gene data show CDR1 as SGHDT and CDR2 as YYEEEE. The CDR3 sequence is CASSLGQLTDYEQYF. Written as DNA, the CDR3 is TGTGCCAGCAGCTTGGGACAGCTCACGGACTACGAGCAGTACTTC.

This chain joins TRBV6-5 and TRBJ1-1, with D hard to call. Germline V CDR1 and CDR2: MNHEY, SVGAGI. The CDR3 is made up of 15 amino acids. Trimming took off 0 bases at V and 6 bases at J, with 14 bases between the two ends. CDR3 sequence: CASSYSRWGNAEAFF. The DNA for the CDR3 is TGTGCCAGCAGTTACTCGCGGTGGGGTAACGCTGAAGCTTTCTTT.

The V and J genes are TRBV30 and TRBJ2-1; 7 bases fit TRBD2. CDR3 length equals 18 residues. Germline CDR1 is GTSNPN and CDR2 is SVGIG (reference sequence). Germline trimming cut 5 bases from V and 3 bases from J; bases unmatched to any gene: 19. The CDR3 protein is CAWGKLFQGGSFYNEQFF. CDR3 DNA: TGTGCCTGGGGCAAGTTATTTCAAGGCGGGAGTTTCTACAATGAGCAGTTCTTC.

This clone was observed many times. The chain carries TRBV7-3 and TRBJ2-2; the D gene is possibly TRBD2 (6 bases). With 1 base removed from V and 2 bases from J, the gap between germline ends came to 11 bases. The germline V gene has CDR1 SGHTA and CDR2 FQGTGA. The CDR3 is made up of 16 amino acids. This CDR3 is CASSLMASVNTGELFF. CDR3 sequence (DNA): TGTGCCAGCAGCTTAATGGCTAGCGTTAACACCGGGGAGCTGTTTTTT.

J is TRBJ2-1 and V is TRBV5-1; 16 bases align to TRBD2. CDR1 is SGHRS, CDR2 YFSETQ, per germline. The V gene end was trimmed by 5 bases and the J gene end by 7 bases; junction bases not matched to a gene: 9. CDR3 length: 17 amino acids. The CDR3 loop is CASRYGTSGRAGNEQFF. CDR3 DNA: TGCGCCAGCAGATACGGGACTAGCGGGAGGGCGGGGAATGAGCAGTTCTTC.

J is TRBJ2-5 and V is TRBV5-5; tentatively, D is TRBD1 or TRBD2 (6 bases each). Trimming shortened V by 2 bases and J by 4 bases, and 9 bases separated the two germline ends. Germline CDR1 reads SGHKS; CDR2 reads YYEKEE (reference sequence). There are 13 residues in the CDR3. The CDR3 region has the DNA TGTGCCAGCAGCTTAGGGGGAGGAGAGACCCAGTACTTC. Translating it yields CASSLGGGETQYF.

The chain couples TRBV19 to TRBJ2-1; D is ambiguous. Germline lookup yields CDR1 LNHDA and CDR2 SQIVND (reference sequence). V was trimmed by 3 bases and J by 12 bases, leaving 9 bases between them. The CDR3 sequence is 11 residues long. The CDR3: CASSIGLRQFF. For the CDR3, the DNA is TGTGCCAGTAGTATTGGCCTAAGGCAGTTCTTC.

The V call is TRBV5-1, the J call TRBJ2-1; 7 bases fit TRBD2. Germline loops: CDR1 SGHRS, CDR2 YFSETQ. The V and J ends lost 4 bases and 7 bases, in that order; junction bases with no gene match: 14. This CDR3 spans 16 amino acids. The CDR3 region has the DNA TGCGCCAGCAGCGCCTGGGGGGGACTAACGGTAAATGAGCAGTTCTTC. It translates to CASSAWGGLTVNEQFF.

This chain joins TRBV7-2 and TRBJ2-5; D might be TRBD1 or TRBD2, each matching 5 bases. Trimming took off 0 bases at V and 5 bases at J, with 13 bases between the two ends. Looked up from germline, CDR1 is SGHTA and CDR2 is FQGNSA. This CDR3 contains 15 residues. The CDR3 loop is CASSLAGVSGETQYF. DNA of the CDR3: TGTGCCAGCAGCTTAGCGGGGGTCTCGGGGGAGACCCAGTACTTC.

The chain employs TRBV4-1 and TRBJ2-5; D possibly uses TRBD1 or TRBD2 (5 bases each). Trimming stripped 1 base from V and 1 base from J, with 7 bases between. The CDR3 contains 14 residues. Germline assignment: CDR1 MGHRA and CDR2 YSYEKL. This chain's CDR3 is CASSQGGAQETQYF. In nucleotides, the CDR3 is TGCGCCAGCAGCCAAGGAGGGGCCCAAGAGACCCAGTACTTC.